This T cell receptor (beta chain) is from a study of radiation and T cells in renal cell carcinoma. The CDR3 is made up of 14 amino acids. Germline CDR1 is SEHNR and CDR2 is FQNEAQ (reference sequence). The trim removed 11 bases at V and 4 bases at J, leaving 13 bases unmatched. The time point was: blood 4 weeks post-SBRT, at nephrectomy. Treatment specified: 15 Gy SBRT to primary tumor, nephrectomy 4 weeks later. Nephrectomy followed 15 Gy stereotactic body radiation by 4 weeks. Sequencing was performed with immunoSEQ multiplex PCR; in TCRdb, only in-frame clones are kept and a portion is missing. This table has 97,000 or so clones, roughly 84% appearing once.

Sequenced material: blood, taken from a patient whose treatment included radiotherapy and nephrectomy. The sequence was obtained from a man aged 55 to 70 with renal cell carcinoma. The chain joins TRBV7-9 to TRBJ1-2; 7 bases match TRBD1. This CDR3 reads CAEGTVGSFYGYTF. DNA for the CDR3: TGTGCCGAAGGGACAGTTGGATCTTTCTATGGCTACACCTTC.